This T cell receptor beta chain was observed in a study of blood T cell repertoires in COVID-19. Study in general: The origin of the acute and convalescent COVID-19 samples was the United States, Italy and Spain. T cells, B-cell-depleted T cells, or PBMCs provided the cDNA or gDNA that served as material.

V trimming: 4 bases; J trimming: 2 bases; junction bases outside the gene matches: 10. The germline V gene has CDR1 SGHDN and CDR2 FVKESK. The CDR3 is made up of 16 amino acids. In the original analysis: Using reference gene primer amplification, nucleated cell counts were estimated. Here immunoSEQ multiplex PCR was the method, and the copy in TCRdb shows in-frame clones only, minus some. V and J calls and clone size are as listed in that table; D and trimming were resolved from the DNA. The sample has roughly 120,000 clones; about 90% are singletons. Sequences were obtained from peripheral blood. This sequence was found in a woman aged 45-59 years with active or convalescent COVID-19. The gene calls are TRBV14 and TRBJ2-5; TRBD1 matches at 7 bases. The CDR3 reads CASSPLGTADQETQYF. For the CDR3, the DNA is TGTGCCAGCAGCCCCTTGGGGACAGCCGATCAAGAGACCCAGTACTTC.